Following are 12 T cell receptor beta chains from one sample sequenced in a study of blood T cell repertoires in COVID-19. Some clones are missing from TCRdb's copy, which holds only in-frame ones; the method was immunoSEQ multiplex PCR. The table includes 200,000 to 250,000 clones, approximately 81% detected once. The source material was peripheral blood. The receptors shown here come from a man aged 35 to 55 with acute or convalescent COVID-19.

V gene TRBV7-9 combines with J gene TRBJ2-1; no definite D call. Per the germline V gene, CDR1 is SEHNR and CDR2 is FQNEAQ (reference sequence). The CDR3 totals 14 residues. Between the trimmed V and J ends, which lost 4 bases and 8 bases, there was a span of 15 bases. The CDR3 nucleotides read TGTGCCAGCAGCTCCTACATACCGGGTGATGAGCAGTTCTTC. It translates to CASSSYIPGDEQFF.

The V call is TRBV5-1, the J call TRBJ2-1; D uncertain. Germline-derived CDR1 and CDR2 are SGHRS and YFSETQ. This CDR3 has 13 residues. Between the trimmed V and J ends, which lost 4 bases and 0 bases, there was a span of 5 bases. CDR3: CASSTTSYNEQFF. CDR3 sequence (DNA): TGCGCCAGCAGCACTACCTCCTACAATGAGCAGTTCTTC.

The V and J genes are TRBV6-5 and TRBJ1-1; 8 nucleotides align to TRBD1. CDR3 length: 14 amino acids. The junction had 7 bases not matched to a gene; V was cut back by 6 bases and J by 4 bases. Per germline, CDR1 MNHEY and CDR2 SVGAGI. In DNA form, the CDR3 reads TGTGCCAGCAGGGGGACAGGTGGAATCACTGAAGCTTTCTTT. This gives the protein CASRGTGGITEAFF.

This rearrangement joins TRBV7-9 to TRBJ1-6; 7 bases align to TRBD1. CDR1 and CDR2 (germline): SEHNR, FQNEAQ (reference sequence). V trimming: 3 bases; J trimming: 18 bases; junction bases outside the gene matches: 5. This CDR3 contains 11 residues. CDR3 residues: CASSFDREPHF. CDR3 in DNA: TGTGCCAGCAGCTTCGACAGGGAGCCCCACTTT. The complete variable domain, with remaining parts taken from reference TRBV7-9 and TRBJ1-6, reads DTGVSQNPRHKITKRGQNVTFRCDPISEHNRLYWYRQTLGQGPEFLTYFQNEAQLEKSRLLSDRFSAERPKGSFSTLEIQRTEQGDSAMYLCASSFDREPHFGNGTRLTVT.

The chain combines TRBV6-5 with TRBJ1-2, with 9 nucleotides matching TRBD1. The V and J ends lost 6 bases and 6 bases, in that order; junction bases with no gene match: 2. Looked up from germline, CDR1 is MNHEY and CDR2 is SVGAGI. The CDR3 contains 12 residues. CDR3 nucleotide sequence: TGTGCCAGCAGCGGGACAGGGAATGGCTACACCTTC. Protein sequence: CASSGTGNGYTF.

The chain recombines TRBV7-3 with TRBJ1-3; 7 bases are a match to TRBD1. Germline V gene data show CDR1 as SGHTA and CDR2 as FQGTGA. J lost 4 bases, V lost 8 bases, and 8 bases had no gene match. The CDR3 has 14 amino acids. This CDR3 reads CASHNRGGGNTIYF. The CDR3 bases are TGTGCCAGCCACAACAGGGGCGGAGGAAACACCATATATTTT.

V is TRBV14 and J is TRBJ1-6, with a possible D match to TRBD1 (6 bases). Germline CDR1 reads SGHDN; CDR2 reads FVKESK. Trimming left V 5 bases short and J 10 bases short, with 15 bases between. The CDR3 extends over 14 amino acids. CDR3 sequence reads: CASSRGGLGSPLHF. As DNA, the CDR3 is TGTGCCAGCAGCAGGGGGGGGCTCGGCTCACCCCTCCACTTT.

The chain links TRBV7-8 to TRBJ1-5, with D uncertain. The CDR3 consists of 16 residues. V was cut by 1 base and J by 9 bases, with 19 bases left in between. Germline CDR1 SGHVS, CDR2 FQNEAQ. CDR3 sequence reads: CASSLVPAGSGPPQHF. The CDR3, as DNA: TGTGCCAGCAGCTTAGTACCCGCGGGATCAGGACCGCCCCAGCATTTT.

This clone came up a few times. The gene calls are TRBV5-4 and TRBJ1-2; possibly TRBD1 for D (6 bases). CDR1 is SGHNT and CDR2 is YYREEE in the germline V gene (reference sequence). Deletions cut 0 bases from V and 4 bases from J, with 13 bases between. This CDR3 contains 15 residues. For the CDR3, the DNA is TGTGCCAGCAGCTTGGTAACAGGGCCTATCTATGGCTACACCTTC. Amino acids: CASSLVTGPIYGYTF. The entire variable domain, with the rest obtained from reference TRBV5-4 and TRBJ1-2, is as follows: ETGVTQSPTHLIKTRGQQVTLRCSSQSGHNTVSWYQQALGQGPQFIFQYYREEENGRGNFPPRFSGLQFPNYSSELNVNALELDDSALYLCASSLVTGPIYGYTFGSGTRLTVV.

The chain joins TRBV19 to TRBJ2-5; 10 bases agree with TRBD2. V was pared by 10 bases and J by 1 base, with 12 bases of the junction left unmatched. The CDR3 sequence is 16 residues long. Germline V gene lookup returns CDR1 LNHDA and CDR2 SQIVND (reference sequence). The CDR3 protein is CATSLKLAGIQETQYF. CDR3 nucleotide sequence: TGTGCCACTTCCCTAAAACTAGCGGGAATCCAAGAGACCCAGTACTTC.

The rearrangement uses TRBV19 and TRBJ2-1, with a tentative D call TRBD1 (5 bases). The length of the CDR3 is 14 residues. Germline V gives CDR1 LNHDA, CDR2 SQIVND (reference sequence). Trimming took 5 bases from V and 6 from J, leaving 14 bases between them. CDR3 amino acids: CASSSSGFSNEQFF. The CDR3, as DNA: TGTGCCAGTAGTTCCTCAGGGTTTAGCAATGAGCAGTTCTTC. The full variable domain, with the rest looked up from reference TRBV19 and TRBJ2-1, is DGGITQSPKYLFRKEGQNVTLSCEQNLNHDAMYWYRQDPGQGLRLIYYSQIVNDFQKGDIAEGYSVSREKKESFPLTVTSAQKNPTAFYLCASSSSGFSNEQFFGPGTRLTVL.

The chain uses TRBV29-1 and TRBJ2-5; 11 nucleotides align to TRBD2. CDR1 and CDR2 (germline): SQVTM, ANQGSEA. This CDR3 is 15 amino acids long. V gave up 0 bases and J gave up 6 bases; unmatched junction bases: 6. The CDR3 DNA follows: TGCAGCGTTGAAGATCTAGCGGGGGGTGGGAAGACCCAGTACTTC. Translation: CSVEDLAGGGKTQYF.